This T cell receptor beta chain was documented in a study of control samples from healthy donors and cancer patients. This clone was detected only a few times. The CDR3 has 16 amino acids. Method: immunoSEQ multiplex PCR; TCRdb's copy keeps in-frame clones and lacks some. The repertoire holds about 54,000 clones, with nearly 96% as singletons. The source of this sequence is a woman aged 25 to 39 in good health. The rearrangement links TRBV1 to TRBJ2-1; the table's D call of TRBD2 was not tested on the DNA. TRBV1 constitutes a pseudogene. The sequencing sample was made of blood. The CDR3 DNA is TGCACCAGCAGCCAAGATCGGCGGAGCCGTTACAATGAGCAGTTCTTC. Residues: CTSSQDRRSRYNEQFF.